A selection of T cell receptor beta chains follows, all from one sample in a study of cytomegalovirus exposure and HLA in healthy donors. The assay was immunoSEQ multiplex PCR, and TCRdb's table has in-frame clones only and misses some. Of fewer than 200,000 clones in the sample, approximately 84% were seen once. Material: PBMCs. These receptors all come from a woman under 30 in good health and CMV-seropositive. CDR3s leave out the opening cysteine and the closing phenylalanine or tryptophan. Fields, in order: V gene, J gene, CDR3 protein.

>TRBV28|TRBJ1-2
ASSLFLQGGGYT
>TRBV6-6|TRBJ2-3
ASSSPGITDTQY
>TRBV19|TRBJ2-1
ASRRTSLGVGGGEQF
>TRBV6-1|TRBJ2-7
ASSEPIAGISYEQY
>TRBV6-5|TRBJ1-6
ASRQADSPLH
>TRBV28|TRBJ1-1
ASSSTRFRAALTDTEAF
>TRBV2|TRBJ2-5
AGHESRETQY
>TRBV29-1|TRBJ2-3
SVEDRIAGATDTQY
>TRBV2|TRBJ2-1
ASTLTGNEQF
>TRBV7-9|TRBJ1-2
ASSSSWDRAGYT
>TRBV7-9|TRBJ1-4
ASPGQGATNEKLF
>TRBV9|TRBJ1-2
ASSVGTGDHGYT
>TRBV19|TRBJ1-6
ASSIGGNSPLH
>TRBV27|TRBJ1-5
ASSIRQGSEPQH
>TRBV2|TRBJ1-5
ASSQGQGTIQPQH
>TRBV5-3|TRBJ2-1
ARRVARLGQF
>TRBV9|TRBJ2-3
ASSGTGGTDTQY
>TRBV4-1|TRBJ1-1
ASRPPGQGNTEAF
>TRBV5-1|TRBJ2-7
ASSPGTVYEQY
>TRBV27|TRBJ1-1
ASTGGMFTEAF
>TRBV19|TRBJ1-2
ASSIEAPYGYT
>TRBV2|TRBJ2-5
ASSGTVQETQY
>TRBV7-9|TRBJ1-3
ASSPRGGRGSGNTIY
>TRBV27|TRBJ1-3
ASSLAGAGTGNTIY
>TRBV7-6|TRBJ2-3
ASSSGLRTDTQY
>TRBV2|TRBJ2-3
ASSGTSTDTQY
>TRBV4-2|TRBJ2-7
ASSQDAFGYEQY
>TRBV27|TRBJ1-2
ASSSRGLTYGYT
>TRBV11-2|TRBJ1-2
ASRRGSDGYT
>TRBV4-2|TRBJ2-3
ASSQTSGLTDTQY
>TRBV6-1|TRBJ1-2
ASSEANPGQGNGYT
>TRBV5-1|TRBJ2-7
ASSLLTGNSLTGDYEQY
>TRBV4-1|TRBJ1-5
ASSQEDSAYQPQH
>TRBV7-9|TRBJ1-3
ASTLNRVEDTIY
>TRBV6-5|TRBJ1-2
ASSYYWVGANYGYT
>TRBV13|TRBJ1-3
ASSLLANRNTIY
>TRBV19|TRBJ2-5
ASSIYRGSAQETQY
>TRBV28|TRBJ1-1
ASSLIQGAHTEAF
>TRBV5-1|TRBJ2-7
ASSWGTGEPYSYEQY
>TRBV5-3|TRBJ2-7
ARSLLQGRDEQY
>TRBV10-2|TRBJ2-7
ASSEGGGPHEQY